This T cell receptor (beta chain) was documented in a study of early stage breast cancer tumors. Some clones are missing from TCRdb's copy, which holds only in-frame ones; the method was immunoSEQ multiplex PCR. The repertoire consists of approximately 75,000 clones, with approximately 80% occurring once and the leading ten covering about 4.8%. The study's findings and limits: Tumors had roughly 2.3-fold higher T cell density and higher clonality than adjacent normal breast tissue.

Losses at the gene ends were 6 bases for V and 2 bases for J; bases not matched to a gene: 4. CDR3 length: 14 residues. Per the germline V gene, CDR1 is LNHDA and CDR2 is SQIVND (reference sequence). For this clone: Its target is unknown.

The receptor comes from a person in their 40s with breast cancer. Material for sequencing was blood. J is TRBJ1-5 and V is TRBV19, with 7 positions matching TRBD1. The CDR3 DNA sequence: TGTGCCAGTAGCACTACAGGGGGCAATCAGCCCCAGCATTTT. Translation gives CASSTTGGNQPQHF.